The 27 T cell receptor beta chains below all came from one sample that was sequenced in a study of blood T cell repertoires in COVID-19. TCRdb keeps only in-frame clones here, not all; method: immunoSEQ multiplex PCR. Here the sample spans about 250,000 clones, roughly 80% being singletons. The sample was peripheral blood. All receptors derive from a man older than 75 with acute or convalescent COVID-19.

The chain couples TRBV11-3 to TRBJ2-1; 7 nucleotides agree with TRBD2. This CDR3 spans 15 amino acids. Germline V lookup: CDR1 SGHNT, CDR2 YENEEA. The trim removed 0 bases at V and 9 bases at J, leaving 8 bases unmatched. The CDR3 loop reads CASSLDWGRASEQFF. The CDR3 DNA sequence: TGTGCCAGCAGCTTAGATTGGGGGAGGGCCTCTGAGCAGTTCTTC.

The chain is built from TRBV10-3 and TRBJ1-4; D possibly corresponds to TRBD1 (5 bases). The CDR3 is 15 residues long. The V gene's germline CDR1 is ENHRY and CDR2 SYGVKD. V gave up 5 bases and J gave up 6 bases, with 16 bases separating them. The CDR3 DNA reads as TGTGCCATCAGTCCCCAGGGTGGCTATGATGAAAAACTGTTTTTT. Protein sequence: CAISPQGGYDEKLFF.

The rearrangement links TRBV4-1 to TRBJ2-7; D not certain. V was trimmed by 0 bases and J by 5 bases, leaving 14 bases between them. CDR1 is MGHRA and CDR2 is YSYEKL in the germline V gene. The CDR3 sequence is 15 residues long. CDR3 bases: TGCGCCAGCAGCCAAGAAGCCAGGTACCTCAACGAGCAGTACTTC. Amino acids: CASSQEARYLNEQYF.

This clone was seen more than once but under ten times. V and J are TRBV3-1 (or the pseudogene TRBV3-2) and TRBJ1-4; 8 positions agree with TRBD1. CDR3 length: 18 amino acids. The junction had 17 bases not matched to a gene; V was cut back by 3 bases and J by 8 bases. Germline CDR1 reads LGHDT; CDR2 reads YNNKEL (reference sequence). CDR3 nucleotides: TGTGCCAGCAGCCAGAGGAAGACAGGGGTGGAGAGGGGGGAAAAACTGTTTTTT. Translating gives CASSQRKTGVERGEKLFF.

The V gene is TRBV7-3, the J gene TRBJ1-1, with 7 nucleotides matching TRBD1. V shed 3 bases, J shed 3 bases, and the junction held 4 bases outside the gene matches. The V gene's germline CDR1 is SGHTA and CDR2 FQGTGA. The CDR3 totals 14 residues. CDR3 coding DNA: TGTGCCAGCAGCTTCCAACAGGGGCACACTGAAGCTTTCTTT. Protein: CASSFQQGHTEAFF.

The rearrangement links TRBV24-1 to TRBJ2-1, with 9 bases that match TRBD2. The CDR3 totals 16 residues. V lost 0 bases and J lost 9; bases outside the gene matches: 8. The germline V gene encodes CDR1 KGHDR and CDR2 SFDVKD. CDR3 in DNA: TGTGCCACCAGTGATTTGGGTAGCGGGGGAAGGGGTGAGCAGTTCTTC. This translates into CATSDLGSGGRGEQFF.

The chain links TRBV2 to TRBJ2-7; 10 bases fit TRBD2. The CDR3 has 20 amino acids. CDR1 SNHLY and CDR2 FYNNEI come from the germline V gene. V gave up 6 bases and J gave up 1 base; unmatched junction bases: 21. CDR3 coding DNA: TGTGCCAGCAGCTGGGAATCCGGGACTAGCGAACTAAACCTTTCCTACGAGCAGTACTTC. Translation gives CASSWESGTSELNLSYEQYF.

This rearrangement joins TRBV5-1 to TRBJ2-3; 10 positions agree with TRBD1. After removal of 6 bases from V and 5 bases from J, the junction contained 6 bases not matched to a gene. This CDR3 region has 14 residues. Germline loops: CDR1 SGHRS, CDR2 YFSETQ. CDR3 region: CASNGGQGIDTQYF. The CDR3 nucleotides read TGCGCCAGCAACGGGGGACAGGGGATAGATACGCAGTATTTT.

The gene calls are TRBV7-9 and TRBJ2-1; 7 bases match TRBD2. Germline CDR1 SEHNR, CDR2 FQNEAQ (reference sequence). This CDR3 has 12 residues. V gave up 4 bases and J gave up 14 bases; unmatched junction bases: 8. CDR3 in amino acids: CASSSSPGGKFF. The CDR3 bases are TGTGCCAGCAGCTCCTCTCCGGGAGGCAAGTTCTTC.

The sample holds one count of this clone. The chain employs TRBV18 and TRBJ2-7, with 7 bases that match TRBD2. Germline V lookup: CDR1 KGHSH, CDR2 LQKENI. The CDR3 has 15 residues. After removal of 6 bases from V and 5 bases from J, the junction contained 13 bases not matched to a gene. For the CDR3, the DNA is TGTGCCAGCTCCCTCCACTGGGGGGGTAAGAACGAGCAGTACTTC. Its translation is CASSLHWGGKNEQYF.

The V call is TRBV7-9, the J call TRBJ1-5; D is unresolved. Germline CDR1 and CDR2: SEHNR and FQNEAQ (reference sequence). The CDR3 has 12 residues. The germline V and J ends were trimmed by 4 bases and 5 bases, with 6 bases remaining between them. In nucleotides, the CDR3 is TGTGCCAGCAGCTCGGGGTATCAGCCCCAGCATTTT. Translation gives CASSSGYQPQHF.

This rearrangement joins TRBV6-5 to TRBJ2-1; D remains ambiguous. The ends were cut back, 6 bases at V and 10 bases at J, with 10 bases in the middle. Germline-derived CDR1 and CDR2 are MNHEY and SVGAGI. The CDR3 is 11 residues long. CDR3 protein: CASSFSREQFF. DNA for the CDR3: TGTGCCAGCAGCTTCTCGAGGGAGCAGTTCTTC.

The chain's CDR3 is CASSKGIGYTF. In DNA form, the CDR3 reads TGTGCCAGCAGCAAGGGGATTGGCTACACCTTC. J is TRBJ1-2 and V is TRBV6-5; D is perhaps TRBD1 (5 bases). The length of the CDR3 is 11 residues. V was trimmed by 6 bases and J by 7 bases, leaving 9 bases between them. The germline CDR1 and CDR2 sequences are MNHEY and SVGAGI.

This sequence joins TRBV18 and TRBJ1-1; 9 nucleotides match TRBD1. V dropped 3 bases and J dropped 1; count of bases not matched to a gene: 6. Germline lookup yields CDR1 KGHSH and CDR2 LQKENI. The CDR3 loop spans 16 amino acids. DNA of the CDR3: TGTGCCAGCTCACCCAGGGCACAGGGGGCGAACACTGAAGCTTTCTTT. Amino acid sequence: CASSPRAQGANTEAFF.

The genes are TRBV12-3 or TRBV12-4 and TRBJ2-2; no reliable D call. V was shortened by 6 bases and J by 5 bases, with 10 bases between the two germline ends. The CDR3 runs to 13 residues. CDR3 in amino acids: CASRLQGTGELFF. The CDR3 bases are TGTGCCAGCAGACTACAAGGAACCGGGGAGCTGTTTTTT.

V gene TRBV10-2 combines with J gene TRBJ1-2; D not resolved. This CDR3 comprises 15 residues. Germline values: CDR1 WSHSY, CDR2 SAAADI. With 2 bases removed from V and 1 base from J, the gap between germline ends came to 11 bases. The CDR3 nucleotides are TGCGCCAGCAGTGAGGGATACGGGAGTAACTATGGCTACACCTTC. Its translation: CASSEGYGSNYGYTF.

The gene calls are TRBV6-1 and TRBJ2-7; D gene unclear. The length of the CDR3 is 13 residues. Germline values: CDR1 MNHNS, CDR2 SASEGT. The V and J ends lost 1 base and 9 bases respectively, with 13 bases between them. The CDR3 loop reads CASSEGSSLGQYF. In DNA, the CDR3 is TGTGCCAGCAGTGAAGGTAGCTCATTGGGGCAGTACTTC.

The chain combines TRBV7-8 with TRBJ2-2; perhaps TRBD2 as D (5 bases). V was clipped by 4 bases and J by 6 bases, with 15 bases between them. The germline V gene encodes CDR1 SGHVS and CDR2 FQNEAQ. This CDR3 region has 15 residues. The CDR3 loop reads CASSSTLAFAGELFF. The CDR3 region has the DNA TGTGCCAGCAGCTCGACCCTAGCCTTCGCCGGGGAGCTGTTTTTT.

The rearrangement links TRBV7-2 to TRBJ1-2; D not resolved. Trimming pared 3 bases from V and 5 bases from J, leaving 13 bases between. CDR1 and CDR2 (germline): SGHTA, FQGNSA. The length of the CDR3 is 14 residues. The CDR3 DNA reads TGTGCCAGCAGCTTGGTATCTGCGGGATATGGCTACACCTTC. As protein: CASSLVSAGYGYTF.

This sequence joins TRBV30 and TRBJ1-6; D may be TRBD1 (5 bases). V was clipped by 5 bases and J by 8 bases, with 16 bases between them. Germline values: CDR1 GTSNPN, CDR2 SVGIG (reference sequence). CDR3 length equals 14 residues. The CDR3 DNA is TGTGCCTGGTCCTTACGTCAGGGTTATTCACCCCTCCACTTT. Translating gives CAWSLRQGYSPLHF.

This chain links TRBV27 with TRBJ1-1, with 9 bases lining up with TRBD1. The CDR3 runs 13 residues. The junction had 3 bases not matched to a gene; V was cut back by 4 bases and J by 6 bases. Germline loops: CDR1 MNHEY, CDR2 SMNVEV (reference sequence). CDR3 loop: CASSWTGAPEAFF. The DNA of the CDR3 is TGTGCCAGCAGTTGGACAGGGGCCCCTGAAGCTTTCTTT.

The chain is built from TRBV18 and TRBJ1-5, with TRBD1 matching over 8 bases. CDR1 is KGHSH, CDR2 LQKENI, per germline. The length of the CDR3 is 16 residues. V shed 1 base and J 3 bases; nucleotides not matched to a gene: 5. CDR3 residues: CASSPLRTGNNQPQHF. CDR3 nucleotides: TGTGCCAGCTCACCACTAAGGACAGGGAACAATCAGCCCCAGCATTTT.

V usage is TRBV19 and J usage is TRBJ2-2, with 8 bases lining up with TRBD1. Unmatched junction bases numbered 19, after V lost 7 bases and J lost 6 bases. The CDR3 is 18 residues long. Germline V gene lookup returns CDR1 LNHDA and CDR2 SQIVND (reference sequence). The CDR3 here is CASTSDAYRDRWSGELFF. The CDR3 region has the DNA TGTGCCAGTACTAGCGACGCCTACCGGGACAGGTGGTCCGGGGAGCTGTTTTTT. The full variable domain, completed using reference TRBV19 and TRBJ2-2, is DGGITQSPKYLFRKEGQNVTLSCEQNLNHDAMYWYRQDPGQGLRLIYYSQIVNDFQKGDIAEGYSVSREKKESFPLTVTSAQKNPTAFYLCASTSDAYRDRWSGELFFGEGSRLTVL.

This clone was seen once. This chain links TRBV24-1 with TRBJ2-3; TRBD1 matches at 7 bases. From germline, CDR1 is KGHDR and CDR2 SFDVKD. There are 15 residues in the CDR3. Trimming at V came to 7 bases and at J to 0 bases, leaving 6 bases not matched to a gene. For the CDR3, the DNA is TGTGCCACCAGAAAGGGGGCTAGGAGCACAGATACGCAGTATTTT. Protein: CATRKGARSTDTQYF.

This rearrangement joins TRBV12-5 to TRBJ2-2, with 7 bases fitting TRBD1. The germline V gene encodes CDR1 LGHNT and CDR2 FRNRAP. Trimming cost V 2 bases and J 0 bases; bases outside gene matches: 3. The CDR3 has 16 residues. Here the CDR3 DNA reads TGTGCTAGTGGTTTGAACAGGGGCCCGAACACCGGGGAGCTGTTTTTT. This gives the protein CASGLNRGPNTGELFF.

This clone was counted a single time. The chain has TRBV28 and TRBJ1-1, with 12 bases aligning to TRBD1. Germline CDR1 MDHEN, CDR2 SYDVKM. This CDR3 has 15 amino acids. V gave up 6 bases and J gave up 6 bases; unmatched junction bases: 8. The CDR3 DNA follows: TGTGCCAGCAGATTCTCCGGGACAGGGGGCCCTGAAGCTTTCTTT. Residues: CASRFSGTGGPEAFF. Filled out from reference TRBV28 and TRBJ1-1, the complete variable domain reads DVKVTQSSRYLVKRTGEKVFLECVQDMDHENMFWYRQDPGLGLRLIYFSYDVKMKEKGDIPEGYSVSREKKERFSLILESASTNQTSMYLCASRFSGTGGPEAFFGQGTRLTVV.

The rearrangement joins TRBV6-5 to TRBJ1-4; D call uncertain. CDR1 is MNHEY and CDR2 is SVGAGI in the germline V gene. With 5 bases removed from V and 7 bases from J, the gap between germline ends came to 17 bases. The CDR3 covers 15 residues. The CDR3 reads CASSPNAPGVEKLFF. For the CDR3, the DNA is TGTGCCAGCAGTCCGAATGCGCCCGGGGTTGAAAAACTGTTTTTT.